This T cell receptor beta chain was sequenced for a study of T cell clusters in autoimmune cytopenias. Whole-study findings and limits: TRB repertoire shifts in secondary cytopenia and chronic lymphocytic leukemia mostly reflected lymphoma, not autoimmunity.

TRB was amplified from approximately 230 ng of peripheral blood genomic DNA per sample. Frequency places this clonotype as medium-sized. Its antigen remains unknown. TRB rearrangements were amplified by touch-down multiplex PCR with mixed TRB-A/B primers. TCRdb reprocessed the multiplex PCR reads and reports one entry per CDR3 protein, with no DNA. The sample shows roughly 2,700 distinct CDR3 sequences, and roughly 24% sits with its ten largest clones. There are 11 residues in the CDR3. Germline CDR1 reads GTSNPN; CDR2 reads SVGIG (reference sequence). This chain joins TRBV30 and TRBJ2-7. The sequence derives from a human donor with an autoimmune cytopenia or autoimmune hepatitis (not recorded which). Sequencing was performed on peripheral blood. The CDR3 protein is CAWSVSYEQYF.